These T cell receptor beta chains were read from a single sample in a study of blood T cell repertoires in COVID-19. The repertoire was sequenced with immunoSEQ multiplex PCR; TCRdb's copy has only in-frame clones and lacks some. The table lists over 110,000 clones, 80% of them singletons. Sequenced material: peripheral blood. These receptors were collected from a man in his 70s who had recovered from COVID-19. The CDR3 runs from the conserved cysteine through the conserved F or W. A D gene is named only where the DNA matches it firmly. A row's size may be missing; if present it is once, few, many or a size class.

D gene	clone size	J gene	V gene	CDR3 protein	CDR3 DNA
NA	NA	TRBJ1-4	TRBV21-1	CASGSTIQGSFATNEKLFF	TGTGCCAGCGGATCGACAATTCAGGGCAGCTTCGCAACTAATGAAAAACTGTTTTTT
NA	NA	TRBJ1-6	TRBV5-1	CASSLLLRDSPLHF	TGCGCCAGCAGCTTGTTGCTTCGAGATTCACCCCTCCACTTT
TRBD1	NA	TRBJ2-2	TRBV10-3	CAISVTGGSGELFF	TGTGCCATCAGCGTGACAGGGGGTAGCGGGGAGCTGTTTTTT
NA	few	TRBJ1-4	TRBV18	CASSALDRINEKLFF	TGTGCCAGCTCAGCCCTTGACAGGATTAATGAAAAACTGTTTTTT
TRBD1	NA	TRBJ1-2	TRBV20-1	CSASRQGSIYGYTF	TGCAGTGCTAGTCGACAGGGTTCAATCTATGGCTACACCTTC
NA	NA	TRBJ1-1	TRBV7-3	CASSDGPNTEAFF	TGTGCCAGCAGCGATGGGCCGAACACTGAAGCTTTCTTT
NA	NA	TRBJ2-5	TRBV5-1	CASSPGTSREETQYF	TGCGCCAGCAGCCCCGGAACTAGTAGGGAAGAGACCCAGTACTTC
TRBD2	NA	TRBJ2-7	TRBV4-1	CASSQPSGSYEQYF	TGCGCCAGCAGCCAGCCTAGCGGGAGCTACGAGCAGTACTTC
NA	once	TRBJ2-7	TRBV3-1/TRBV3-2	CASSPGTRGEQYF	TGTGCCAGCAGCCCGGGGACACGGGGCGAGCAGTACTTC
NA	NA	TRBJ2-1	TRBV7-9	CASSLEVWDNPREQFF	TGTGCCAGCAGCTTAGAAGTTTGGGACAACCCCCGGGAGCAGTTCTTC
TRBD1	NA	TRBJ1-2	TRBV19	CASRLGQGERYGYTF	TGTGCCAGTAGATTGGGGCAGGGGGAGAGGTATGGCTACACCTTC
NA	NA	TRBJ2-7	TRBV6-2/TRBV6-3	CASSLRAHYEQYF	TGTGCCAGCAGCCTACGAGCTCACTACGAGCAGTACTTC
TRBD2	NA	TRBJ2-7	TRBV29-1	CSVGGGSSYEQYF	TGCAGCGTTGGGGGCGGGAGCTCCTACGAGCAGTACTTC
NA	NA	TRBJ2-5	TRBV7-8	CASSPRGETQYF	TGTGCCAGCAGCCCACGAGGAGAGACCCAGTACTTC
NA	NA	TRBJ2-3	TRBV19	CASSISTRRYITDTQYF	TGTGCCAGTAGTATATCGACTCGCCGTTATATCACAGATACGCAGTATTTT
NA	NA	TRBJ1-2	TRBV10-2	CASSASSQGYTF	TGCGCCAGCAGTGCCAGTTCTCAAGGCTACACCTTC
TRBD1	NA	TRBJ1-5	TRBV6-1	CASRHGTALQPQHF	TGTGCCAGCAGACATGGGACAGCCCTTCAACCCCAGCATTTT
TRBD2	few	TRBJ2-1	TRBV6-1	CASSEAVQGLAGYNEQFF	TGTGCCAGCAGTGAAGCCGTCCAGGGACTAGCGGGATACAATGAGCAGTTCTTC
NA	NA	TRBJ1-5	TRBV6-6	CASSYGGEPQHF	TGTGCCAGCAGTTACGGGGGGGAGCCCCAGCATTTT
NA	NA	TRBJ2-7	TRBV10-1	CASSETGRVYEQYF	TGCGCCAGCAGTGAAACAGGACGGGTATACGAGCAGTACTTC
TRBD1	NA	TRBJ2-1	TRBV6-5	CASRPGTGTYNEQFF	TGTGCCAGCAGACCTGGGACAGGGACCTACAATGAGCAGTTCTTC
TRBD1	few	TRBJ2-7	TRBV19	CASSKTGSHEQYF	TGTGCCAGTAGTAAGACAGGGAGCCACGAGCAGTACTTC
TRBD2	NA	TRBJ2-5	TRBV5-1	CASSLASGWAETQYF	TGCGCCAGCAGCTTGGCTAGCGGGTGGGCGGAGACCCAGTACTTC
TRBD2	NA	TRBJ2-1	TRBV7-2	CASSLLAGVGNEQFF	TGTGCCAGCAGCTTACTAGCGGGAGTGGGGAATGAGCAGTTCTTC
NA	NA	TRBJ1-3	TRBV19	CASSRESSGNTIYF	TGTGCCAGTAGTCGAGAGAGCTCTGGAAACACCATATATTTT
TRBD2	NA	TRBJ2-1	TRBV27	CASSYLPGLAGDPYNEQFF	TGTGCCAGCAGTTATCTACCGGGACTAGCGGGAGACCCCTACAATGAGCAGTTCTTC